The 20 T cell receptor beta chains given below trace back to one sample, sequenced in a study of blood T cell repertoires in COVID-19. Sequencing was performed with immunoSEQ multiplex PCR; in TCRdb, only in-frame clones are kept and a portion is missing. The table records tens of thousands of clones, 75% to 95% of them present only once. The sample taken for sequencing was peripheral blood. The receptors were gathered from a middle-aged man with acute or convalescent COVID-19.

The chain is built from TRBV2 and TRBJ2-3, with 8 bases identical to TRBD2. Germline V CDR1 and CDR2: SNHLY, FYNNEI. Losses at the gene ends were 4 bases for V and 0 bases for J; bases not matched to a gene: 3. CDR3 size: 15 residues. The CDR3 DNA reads TGTGCCAGCAGTGTTAGCGGGGTAAGCACAGATACGCAGTATTTT. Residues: CASSVSGVSTDTQYF. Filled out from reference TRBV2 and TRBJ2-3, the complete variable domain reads EPEVTQTPSHQVTQMGQEVILRCVPISNHLYFYWYRQILGQKVEFLVSFYNNEISEKSEIFDDQFSVERPDGSNFTLKIRSTKLEDSAMYFCASSVSGVSTDTQYFGPGTRLTVL.

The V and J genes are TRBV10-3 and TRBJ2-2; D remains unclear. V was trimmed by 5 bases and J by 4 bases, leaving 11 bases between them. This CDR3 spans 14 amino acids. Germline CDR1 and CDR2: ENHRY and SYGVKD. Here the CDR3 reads CAISSEDFTGELFF. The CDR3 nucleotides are TGTGCCATCAGTTCAGAGGATTTCACCGGGGAGCTGTTTTTT.

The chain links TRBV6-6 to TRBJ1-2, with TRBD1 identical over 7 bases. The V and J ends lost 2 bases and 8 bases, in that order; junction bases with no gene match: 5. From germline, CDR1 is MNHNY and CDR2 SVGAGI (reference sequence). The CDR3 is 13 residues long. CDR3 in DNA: TGTGCCAGCAGTTACAGGGGGCCTAGGGGCTACACCTTC. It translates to CASSYRGPRGYTF.

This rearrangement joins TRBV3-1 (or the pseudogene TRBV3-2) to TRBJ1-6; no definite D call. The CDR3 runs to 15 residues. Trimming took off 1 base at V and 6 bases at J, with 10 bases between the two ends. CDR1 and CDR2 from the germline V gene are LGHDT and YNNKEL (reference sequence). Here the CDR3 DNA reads TGTGCCAGCAGCCAAGTCGGAGGCACTAATTCACCCCTCCACTTT. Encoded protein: CASSQVGGTNSPLHF.

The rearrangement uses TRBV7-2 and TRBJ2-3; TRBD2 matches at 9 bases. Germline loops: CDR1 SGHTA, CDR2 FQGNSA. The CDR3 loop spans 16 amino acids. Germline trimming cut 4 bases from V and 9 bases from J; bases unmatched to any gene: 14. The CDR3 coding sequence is TGTGCCAGCAGCTCGAAAGCGGGGGGCCCCGATCGGACGCAGTATTTT. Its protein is CASSSKAGGPDRTQYF.

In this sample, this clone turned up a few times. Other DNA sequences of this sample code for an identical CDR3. DNA for the CDR3: TGTGCCACCAGTGATGGGGACAGGGGAGGCGAGCAGTACTTC. This gives the protein CATSDGDRGGEQYF. The chain joins TRBV24-1 to TRBJ2-7; 10 positions agree with TRBD1. The CDR3 is 14 residues long. V trimming: 3 bases; J trimming: 6 bases; junction bases outside the gene matches: 4. Germline CDR1 KGHDR, CDR2 SFDVKD.

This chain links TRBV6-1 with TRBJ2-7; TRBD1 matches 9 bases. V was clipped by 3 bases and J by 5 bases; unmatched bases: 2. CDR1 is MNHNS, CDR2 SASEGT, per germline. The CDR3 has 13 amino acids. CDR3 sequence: CASSEDRGNEQYF. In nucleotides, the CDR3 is TGTGCCAGCAGTGAGGACAGGGGCAACGAGCAGTACTTC.

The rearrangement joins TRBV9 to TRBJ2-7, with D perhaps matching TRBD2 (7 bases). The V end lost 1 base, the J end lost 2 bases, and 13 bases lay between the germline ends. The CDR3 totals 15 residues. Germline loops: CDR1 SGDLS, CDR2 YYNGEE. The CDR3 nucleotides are TGTGCCAGCAGCGTATCCGCGGGGGCCACCTACGAGCAGTACTTC. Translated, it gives CASSVSAGATYEQYF.

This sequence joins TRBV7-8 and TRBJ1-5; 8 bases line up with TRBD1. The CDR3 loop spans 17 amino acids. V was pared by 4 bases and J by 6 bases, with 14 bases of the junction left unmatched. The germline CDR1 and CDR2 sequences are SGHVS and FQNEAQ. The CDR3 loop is CASSWGGRQGAGQPQHF. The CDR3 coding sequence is TGTGCCAGCAGCTGGGGCGGCAGGCAGGGGGCTGGTCAGCCCCAGCATTTT.

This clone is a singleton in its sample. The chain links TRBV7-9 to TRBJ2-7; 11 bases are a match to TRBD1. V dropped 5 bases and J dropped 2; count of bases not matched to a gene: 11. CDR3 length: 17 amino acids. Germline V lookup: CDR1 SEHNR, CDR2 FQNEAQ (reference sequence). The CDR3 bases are TGTGCCAGCAGCCCCACCTTCGGGACAGGGGGGACCTACGAGCAGTACTTC. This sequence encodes CASSPTFGTGGTYEQYF.

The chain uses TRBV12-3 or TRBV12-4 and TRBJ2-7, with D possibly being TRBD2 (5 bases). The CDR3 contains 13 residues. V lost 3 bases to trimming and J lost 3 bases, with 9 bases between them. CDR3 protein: CASSLASSYEQYF. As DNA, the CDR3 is TGTGCCAGCAGTTTGGCTAGCAGCTACGAGCAGTACTTC.

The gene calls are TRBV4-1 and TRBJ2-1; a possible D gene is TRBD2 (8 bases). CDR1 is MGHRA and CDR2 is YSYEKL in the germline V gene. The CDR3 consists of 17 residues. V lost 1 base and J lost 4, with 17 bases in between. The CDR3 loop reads CASSQAPGGTSYNEQFF. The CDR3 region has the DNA TGCGCCAGCAGCCAAGCTCCAGGGGGGACTAGTTACAATGAGCAGTTCTTC.

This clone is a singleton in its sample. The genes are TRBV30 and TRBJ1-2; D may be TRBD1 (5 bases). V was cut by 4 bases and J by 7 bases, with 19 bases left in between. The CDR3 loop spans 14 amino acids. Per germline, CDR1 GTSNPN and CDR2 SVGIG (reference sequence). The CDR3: CAWIRFGRESGYTF. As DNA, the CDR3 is TGTGCCTGGATCCGATTCGGCAGGGAAAGTGGCTACACCTTC.

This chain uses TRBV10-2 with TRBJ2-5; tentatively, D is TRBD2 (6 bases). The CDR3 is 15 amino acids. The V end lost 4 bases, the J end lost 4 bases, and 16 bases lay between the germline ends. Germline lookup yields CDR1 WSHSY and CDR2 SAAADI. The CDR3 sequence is CASSASFGRTETQYF. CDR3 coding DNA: TGCGCCAGCAGTGCTTCCTTTGGGAGGACAGAGACCCAGTACTTC.

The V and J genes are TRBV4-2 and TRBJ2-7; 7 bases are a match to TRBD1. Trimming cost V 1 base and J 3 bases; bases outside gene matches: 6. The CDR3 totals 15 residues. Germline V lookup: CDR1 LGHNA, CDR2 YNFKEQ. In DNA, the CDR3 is TGTGCCAGCAGCCAAGGAGACAGGGTGGGCTACGAGCAGTACTTC. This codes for CASSQGDRVGYEQYF.

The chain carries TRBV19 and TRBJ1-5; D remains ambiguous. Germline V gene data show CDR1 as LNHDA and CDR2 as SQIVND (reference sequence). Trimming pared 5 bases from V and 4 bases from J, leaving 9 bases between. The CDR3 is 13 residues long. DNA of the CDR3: TGTGCCAGTAGTCGCGGAGGGAATCAGCCCCAGCATTTT. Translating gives CASSRGGNQPQHF.

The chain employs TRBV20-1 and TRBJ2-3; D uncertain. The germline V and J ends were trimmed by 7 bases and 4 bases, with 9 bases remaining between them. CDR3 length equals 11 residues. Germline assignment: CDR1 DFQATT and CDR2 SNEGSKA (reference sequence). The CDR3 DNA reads TGCAGTGTTGTCCGTCCAGATACGCAGTATTTT. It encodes CSVVRPDTQYF.

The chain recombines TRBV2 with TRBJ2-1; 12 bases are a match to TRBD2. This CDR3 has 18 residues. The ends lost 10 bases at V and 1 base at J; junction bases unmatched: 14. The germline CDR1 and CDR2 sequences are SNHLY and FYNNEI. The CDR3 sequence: CATTPGLAGGLSYNEQFF. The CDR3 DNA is TGTGCCACGACCCCGGGGCTAGCGGGGGGGTTATCCTACAATGAGCAGTTCTTC. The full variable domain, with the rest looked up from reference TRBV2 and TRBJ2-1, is EPEVTQTPSHQVTQMGQEVILRCVPISNHLYFYWYRQILGQKVEFLVSFYNNEISEKSEIFDDQFSVERPDGSNFTLKIRSTKLEDSAMYFCATTPGLAGGLSYNEQFFGPGTRLTVL.

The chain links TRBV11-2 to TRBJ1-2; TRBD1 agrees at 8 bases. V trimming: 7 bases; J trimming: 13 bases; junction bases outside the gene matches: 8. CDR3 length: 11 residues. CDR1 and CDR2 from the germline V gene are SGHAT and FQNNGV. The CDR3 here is CASTIGQGITF. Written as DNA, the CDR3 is TGTGCCAGCACCATAGGACAGGGCATCACCTTC.

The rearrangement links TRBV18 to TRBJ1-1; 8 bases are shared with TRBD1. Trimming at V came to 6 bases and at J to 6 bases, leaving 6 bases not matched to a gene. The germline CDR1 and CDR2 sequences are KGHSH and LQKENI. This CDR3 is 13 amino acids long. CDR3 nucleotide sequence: TGTGCCAGCTCCCCGGACAGGGTCGCTGAAGCTTTCTTT. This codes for CASSPDRVAEAFF.